The 8 T cell receptor beta chains presented below share a single source sample, sequenced in a study of blood T cell repertoires in COVID-19. Sequenced by immunoSEQ multiplex PCR; TCRdb stores in-frame clones only, minus some. The table lists a few hundred thousand clones, 87% of them singletons, with about 3% in the top ten. Source material: peripheral blood. The receptors here all came from a man in his late teens or twenties with active or convalescent COVID-19.

V usage is TRBV7-8 and J usage is TRBJ2-1, with a weak D call TRBD1 (5 bases). Trimming cost V 5 bases and J 10 bases, with 12 bases left between them. CDR3 size: 12 residues. Germline V gives CDR1 SGHVS, CDR2 FQNEAQ. In DNA, the CDR3 is TGTGCCAGCAGCCGATCTCCAGGGGAGCAGTTCTTC. Protein sequence: CASSRSPGEQFF.

This clone was seen a few times. This rearrangement joins TRBV9 to TRBJ1-4, with 8 bases identical to TRBD1. Germline CDR1 reads SGDLS; CDR2 reads YYNGEE. V trimming: 4 bases; J trimming: 7 bases; junction bases outside the gene matches: 12. This CDR3 spans 16 amino acids. The CDR3 loop reads CASSSEAGTGGEKLFF. The CDR3 DNA sequence: TGTGCCAGCAGCTCCGAAGCCGGGACAGGAGGTGAAAAACTGTTTTTT.

The CDR3: CASSPDSGAMNTEAFF. The CDR3 nucleotides read TGCGCCAGCAGCCCCGATTCTGGGGCCATGAACACTGAAGCTTTCTTT. This chain links TRBV5-1 with TRBJ1-1; possibly TRBD1 for D (5 bases). CDR1 and CDR2 from the germline V gene are SGHRS and YFSETQ. CDR3 size: 16 residues. V shed 4 bases and J shed 0 bases, with 16 bases lying between them.

The genes are TRBV9 and TRBJ1-1; no clear D gene. CDR1 is SGDLS and CDR2 is YYNGEE in the germline V gene. The V gene lost 2 bases and the J gene lost 3 bases, with 8 bases spanning the gap. The CDR3 covers 13 residues. The CDR3 here is CASSVGPDTEAFF. CDR3 DNA: TGTGCCAGCAGCGTGGGCCCGGACACTGAAGCTTTCTTT.

The count of this clone is one. The J gene is TRBJ2-2, the V gene TRBV11-2; no definite D call. The germline V gene encodes CDR1 SGHAT and CDR2 FQNNGV. The CDR3 is 13 residues long. Trimming removed 7 bases from V and 6 bases from J, with 12 bases in between. This CDR3 reads CASKLKTSGELFF. The CDR3 coding sequence is TGTGCCAGCAAGCTGAAAACGTCCGGGGAGCTGTTTTTT.

This clone is a singleton in its sample. CDR3 sequence reads: CASSLGSGVFRYNEQFF. In nucleotides, the CDR3 is TGTGCCAGCAGCTTAGGGTCGGGGGTCTTTCGGTACAATGAGCAGTTCTTC. This chain uses TRBV7-2 with TRBJ2-1, with a weak D call TRBD2 (6 bases). V was trimmed by 1 base and J by 4 bases, leaving 17 bases between them. CDR3 length: 17 amino acids. Germline CDR1 is SGHTA and CDR2 is FQGNSA.

J is TRBJ2-3 and V is TRBV7-3, with D possibly TRBD2 on 5 matching bases. CDR1 SGHTA and CDR2 FQGTGA come from the germline V gene. V was clipped by 5 bases and J by 6 bases, with 12 bases between them. CDR3 size: 13 residues. The CDR3 coding sequence is TGTGCCAGCAGCACCCTCTCGGGGGATACGCAGTATTTT. It codes for CASSTLSGDTQYF.

The chain has TRBV5-4 and TRBJ1-1; D gene unclear. V was cut by 0 bases and J by 4 bases, with 13 bases left in between. CDR1 is SGHNT, CDR2 YYREEE, per germline (reference sequence). The CDR3 sequence is 15 residues long. CDR3 coding DNA: TGTGCCAGCAGCTTGGACCCGGGGTCGGGCACTGAAGCTTTCTTT. Protein product: CASSLDPGSGTEAFF. The full variable domain, in which reference TRBV5-4 and TRBJ1-1 provide the parts outside the CDR3, is ETGVTQSPTHLIKTRGQQVTLRCSSQSGHNTVSWYQQALGQGPQFIFQYYREEENGRGNFPPRFSGLQFPNYSSELNVNALELDDSALYLCASSLDPGSGTEAFFGQGTRLTVV.